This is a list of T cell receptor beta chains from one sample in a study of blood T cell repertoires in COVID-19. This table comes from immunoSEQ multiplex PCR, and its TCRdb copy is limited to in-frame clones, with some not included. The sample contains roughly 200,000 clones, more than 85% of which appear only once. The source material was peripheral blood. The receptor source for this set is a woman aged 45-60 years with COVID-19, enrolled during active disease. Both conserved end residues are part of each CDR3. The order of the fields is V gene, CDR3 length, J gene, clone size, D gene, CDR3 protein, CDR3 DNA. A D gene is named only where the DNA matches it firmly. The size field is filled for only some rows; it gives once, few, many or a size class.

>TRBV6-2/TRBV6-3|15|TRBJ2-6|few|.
CASSRGYSGANVLTF
TGTGCCAGCAGTCGCGGATACTCTGGGGCCAACGTCCTGACTTTC
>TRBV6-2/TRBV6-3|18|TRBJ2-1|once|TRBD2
CASTPRDYQPAAHNEQFF
TGTGCCAGCACCCCCAGGGACTACCAACCGGCAGCCCACAATGAGCAGTTCTTC
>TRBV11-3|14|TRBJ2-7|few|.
CASSLAPSSYEQYF
TGTGCCAGCAGCTTGGCCCCTAGCTCCTACGAGCAGTACTTC
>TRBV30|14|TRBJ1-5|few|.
CAWSVGAEGQPQHF
TGTGCCTGGAGTGTAGGGGCAGAAGGTCAGCCCCAGCATTTT
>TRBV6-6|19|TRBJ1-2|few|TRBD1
CASSPITLTPGQGAYGYTF
TGTGCCAGCAGTCCCATAACCCTCACGCCGGGACAGGGGGCCTATGGCTACACCTTC
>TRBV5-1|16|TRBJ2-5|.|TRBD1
CASSPGVGDRQETQYF
TGCGCCAGCAGCCCCGGGGTAGGGGACAGACAAGAGACCCAGTACTTC
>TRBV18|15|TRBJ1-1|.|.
CASSPTRGRVVEAFF
TGTGCCAGCTCACCCACAAGGGGAAGGGTAGTTGAAGCTTTCTTT
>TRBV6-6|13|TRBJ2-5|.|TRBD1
CASNHRGQETQYF
TGTGCCAGCAACCACAGGGGGCAGGAGACCCAGTACTTC
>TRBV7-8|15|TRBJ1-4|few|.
CASSLVQGWNEKLFF
TGTGCCAGCAGCTTAGTCCAGGGTTGGAATGAAAAACTGTTTTTT
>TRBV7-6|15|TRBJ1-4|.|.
CASSFRTVENEKLFF
TGTGCCAGCAGCTTCAGGACAGTTGAAAATGAAAAACTGTTTTTT
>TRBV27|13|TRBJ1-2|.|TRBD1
CASSTTGWGGYTF
TGTGCCAGCAGTACGACAGGGTGGGGTGGCTACACCTTC
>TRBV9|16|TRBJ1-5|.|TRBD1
CASSPGTASFNQPQHF
TGTGCCAGCAGCCCCGGGACAGCCTCCTTCAATCAGCCCCAGCATTTT
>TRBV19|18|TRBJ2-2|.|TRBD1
CASSLRTPGQGATGELFF
TGTGCCAGTAGTCTCCGAACTCCGGGACAGGGAGCGACCGGGGAGCTGTTTTTT
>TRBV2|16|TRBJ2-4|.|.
CASRVSSASAKNIQYF
TGTGCCAGCAGGGTCTCTAGCGCCTCAGCCAAAAACATTCAGTACTTC
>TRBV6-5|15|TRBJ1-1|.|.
CASILSLTGYTEAFF
TGTGCCAGCATCCTGAGCCTTACAGGGTACACTGAAGCTTTCTTT
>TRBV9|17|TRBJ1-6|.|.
CASSVRDRPSYNSPLHF
TGTGCCAGCAGCGTACGTGACAGGCCTAGCTATAATTCACCCCTCCACTTT
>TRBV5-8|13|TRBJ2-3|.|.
CASSLVFTDTQYF
TGTGCCAGCAGCTTGGTATTCACAGATACGCAGTATTTT
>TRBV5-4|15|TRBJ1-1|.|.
CASSLSGGRWTEAFF
TGTGCCAGCAGCTTGTCGGGGGGACGATGGACTGAAGCTTTCTTT
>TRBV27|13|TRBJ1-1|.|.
CASRPSGKTEAFF
TGTGCCAGCAGACCTTCAGGGAAAACTGAAGCTTTCTTT
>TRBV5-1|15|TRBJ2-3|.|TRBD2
CASSPGGVITDTQYF
TGCGCCAGCAGTCCTGGGGGGGTGATCACAGATACGCAGTATTTT
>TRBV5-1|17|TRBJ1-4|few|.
CASSHGLGLSTNEKLFF
TGCGCCAGCAGTCACGGACTCGGACTCTCAACTAATGAAAAACTGTTTTTT
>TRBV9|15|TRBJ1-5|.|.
CASSVATGGGQPQHF
TGTGCCAGCAGCGTAGCTACGGGGGGCGGACAGCCCCAGCATTTT
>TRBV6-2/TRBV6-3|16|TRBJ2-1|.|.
CASSPRGGGLYNEQFF
TGTGCCAGCAGCCCCAGAGGGGGGGGGCTTTACAATGAGCAGTTCTTC
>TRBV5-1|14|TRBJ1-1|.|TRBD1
CASSLQGPGTEAFF
TGCGCCAGCAGCTTACAGGGGCCGGGCACTGAAGCTTTCTTT
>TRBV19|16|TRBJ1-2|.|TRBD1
CASSSSPGGINYGYTF
TGTGCCAGTAGTTCGAGCCCAGGGGGAATAAACTATGGCTACACCTTC
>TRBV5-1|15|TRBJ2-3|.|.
CASSLWGDPTDTQYF
TGCGCCAGCAGCTTGTGGGGGGATCCAACAGATACGCAGTATTTT
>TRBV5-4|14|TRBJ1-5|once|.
CASSLTGSNQPQHF
TGTGCCAGCAGCTTAACAGGCTCTAATCAGCCCCAGCATTTT
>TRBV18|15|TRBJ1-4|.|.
CASSTSPHNPEKLFF
TGTGCCAGCTCAACATCACCCCATAACCCCGAAAAACTGTTTTTT
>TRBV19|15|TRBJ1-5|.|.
CASSIEAGRGQPQHF
TGTGCCAGTAGTATAGAGGCAGGTCGGGGTCAGCCCCAGCATTTT